This T cell receptor (beta chain) was profiled in a study of T cells expressing NK-cell markers. Across the whole study: It was sorted CD3+CD56-NKG2C+, CD3+CD56+NKG2C- and CD3+CD56+NKG2C+ T cells that provided the TCR beta repertoires.

TCRdb reprocessed the 5' RACE reads and stores each CDR3 protein as one record, lacking DNA. The sample spans 350,000 to 450,000 distinct CDR3 sequences; the ten largest clones claim under 6.5%. The CDR3 has 15 residues. Germline CDR1 SGHVS, CDR2 FQNEAQ. The study, taken as a whole, reports: The share of CD8+ T cells held by dominant NKG2C+ clonotypes was about 1.0-8% in several donors. These clonotypes additionally ranked first within the CD3+CD56-NKG2C+ fraction of four donors.

On this clonotype itself: Its specificity is unknown.

The sequence came from a man aged 18 to 69 in good health. The specimen sequenced was blood T cells: a sorted CD56 or NKG2C T cell subset, CD4+ or CD8+ T cells, or bulk PBMC T cells (not recorded which). V usage is TRBV7-8 and J usage is TRBJ1-6; TCRdb calls TRBD1, which cannot be checked without DNA. CDR3 region: CASSFTGQLNSPLHF. Full variable domain (outside the CDR3, taken from reference TRBV7-8 and TRBJ1-6): GAGVSQSPRYKVAKRGQDVALRCDPISGHVSLFWYQQALGQGPEFLTYFQNEAQLDKSGLPSDRFFAERPEGSVSTLKIQRTQQEDSAVYLCASSFTGQLNSPLHFGNGTRLTVT.